This is a list of T cell receptor beta chains from one sample in a study of T-cell reconstitution after alpha-beta-depleted transplantation in children. TCRdb itself ran the PCR reads through MiXCR, one entry per CDR3 protein. In the table there are approximately 18,000 distinct CDR3 sequences, under 15% of which are singletons. Source: PBMCs, mostly from graft donor cells, taken 60 days after TCRalphabeta/CD19-depleted stem cell transplant. The receptors derive from a female patient aged 2-15 years who had a stem cell transplant for congenital amegakaryocytic thrombocytopenia, so the T cells may come from the graft donor. Each CDR3 is given without its conserved first and last residue.

cdr3_aa j_call v_call
AWSVSSGTTYQETQY TRBJ2-5 TRBV30
SARDHSNSPLH TRBJ1-6 TRBV20-1
ASSGKNTDTQY TRBJ2-3 TRBV6-4
SAPVDLAKNIQY TRBJ2-4 TRBV20-1
SVETVGSRLGEAF TRBJ1-1 TRBV29-1
ASRGTGMDYGYT TRBJ1-2 TRBV12-3/TRBV12-4
ASSLGIGTSGNYEQY TRBJ2-7 TRBV5-1
ASSLHGGGTEAF TRBJ1-1 TRBV7-9
STRDGINSPLH TRBJ1-6 TRBV29-1
SANPPSGGTYEQY TRBJ2-7 TRBV20-1
ASSPQGNGQPQH TRBJ1-5 TRBV25-1
ASRNFGTKLYEQY TRBJ2-7 TRBV28
ATSGRGAYNEQF TRBJ2-1 TRBV24-1
ACTGQGEETQY TRBJ2-5 TRBV30
ASSYLPYRTSGRGSVETQY TRBJ2-5 TRBV6-2/TRBV6-3
ASSLLNEQF TRBJ2-1 TRBV7-6
ASSPPSGANVLT TRBJ2-6 TRBV18
ASAAGNSYEQY TRBJ2-7 TRBV27
ASSSRTSGDTGELF TRBJ2-2 TRBV4-1
ASSLEAGVGNQPQH TRBJ1-5 TRBV7-6
SVEARAGYNEQF TRBJ2-1 TRBV29-1
ASSKRGYNEQF TRBJ2-1 TRBV11-3
ASSRGEYEQY TRBJ2-7 TRBV5-1
SARGTILTATT TRBJ1-2 TRBV20-1
ASSDRRETQY TRBJ2-5 TRBV7-6
SVERASEEETQY TRBJ2-5 TRBV29-1
ASSLSPSGTSYEQY TRBJ2-7 TRBV5-1